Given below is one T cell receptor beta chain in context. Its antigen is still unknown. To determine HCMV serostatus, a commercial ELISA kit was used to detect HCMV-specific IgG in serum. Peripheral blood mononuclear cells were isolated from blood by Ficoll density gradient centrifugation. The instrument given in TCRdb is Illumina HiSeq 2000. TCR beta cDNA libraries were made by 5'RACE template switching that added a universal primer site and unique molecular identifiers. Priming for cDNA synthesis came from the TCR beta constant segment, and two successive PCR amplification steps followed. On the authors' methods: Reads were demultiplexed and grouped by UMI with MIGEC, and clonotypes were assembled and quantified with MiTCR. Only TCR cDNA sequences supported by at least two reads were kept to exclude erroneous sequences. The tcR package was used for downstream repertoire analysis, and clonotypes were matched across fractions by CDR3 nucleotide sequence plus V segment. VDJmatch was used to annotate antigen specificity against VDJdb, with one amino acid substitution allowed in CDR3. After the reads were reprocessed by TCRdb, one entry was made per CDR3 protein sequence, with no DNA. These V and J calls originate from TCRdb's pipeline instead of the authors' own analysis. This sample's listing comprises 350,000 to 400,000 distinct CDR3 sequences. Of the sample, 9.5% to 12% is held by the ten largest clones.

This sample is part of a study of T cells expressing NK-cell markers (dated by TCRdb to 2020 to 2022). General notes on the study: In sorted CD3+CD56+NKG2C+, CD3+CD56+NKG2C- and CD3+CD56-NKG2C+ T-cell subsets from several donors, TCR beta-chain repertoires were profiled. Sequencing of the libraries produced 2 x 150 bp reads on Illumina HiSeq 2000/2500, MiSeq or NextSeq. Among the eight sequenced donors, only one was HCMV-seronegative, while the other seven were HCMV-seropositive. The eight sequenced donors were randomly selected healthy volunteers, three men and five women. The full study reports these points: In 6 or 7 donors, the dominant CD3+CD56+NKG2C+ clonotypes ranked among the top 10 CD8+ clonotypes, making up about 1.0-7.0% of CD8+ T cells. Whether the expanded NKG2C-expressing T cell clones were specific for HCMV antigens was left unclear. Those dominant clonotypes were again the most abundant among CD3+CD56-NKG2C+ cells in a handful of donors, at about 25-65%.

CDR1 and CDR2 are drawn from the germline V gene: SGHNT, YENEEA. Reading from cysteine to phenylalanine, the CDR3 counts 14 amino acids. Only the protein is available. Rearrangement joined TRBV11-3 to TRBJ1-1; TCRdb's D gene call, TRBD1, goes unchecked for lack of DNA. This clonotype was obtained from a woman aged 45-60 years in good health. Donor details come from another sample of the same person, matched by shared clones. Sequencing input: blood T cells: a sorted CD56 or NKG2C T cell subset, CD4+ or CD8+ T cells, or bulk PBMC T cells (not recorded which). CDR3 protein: CASSWDGRGTEAFF.